This T cell receptor beta chain was profiled in a study of a mutant IDH1 vaccine in newly diagnosed glioma. Turning to the study itself: Vaccines were begun 4-6 weeks after radiotherapy alone, or with temozolomide cycles. Treated patients comprised about 60% males and around 38% females, mean age about 40 years. Study results and caveats: Immune responses induced by the vaccine were seen in around 93% of patients, spanning multiple MHC alleles.

Assay: immunoSEQ multiplex PCR; the TCRdb copy retains only in-frame clones and omits some. This table has about 21,000 clones, approximately 89% appearing once. CDR1 and CDR2 (germline): MNHEY, SVGAGI. There are 15 residues in the CDR3. V was pared by 8 bases and J by 0 bases, with 14 bases between. Time point noted: week 11, during vaccination. Mutant IDH1 20-mer peptide, at 300 ug, made up each vaccine dose, with topical imiquimod. Of note for this clone: Its antigen is currently unknown.

The source of this sequence is a woman aged 40 to 55 with glioma. This rearrangement joins TRBV6-5 to TRBJ1-3; possibly TRBD1 for D (6 bases). The source was PBMCs, collected from a glioma patient whose treatment included an IDH1 peptide vaccine. The CDR3 bases are TGTGCCAGCGTCCCAGACAGGTACTCTGGAAACACCATATATTTT. Its protein is CASVPDRYSGNTIYF.